This T cell receptor beta chain was sequenced for a study of blood T cell repertoires in COVID-19. Whole-study context: From the United States, Italy and Spain came samples of acute and convalescent COVID-19. Nucleic acid was either cDNA or gDNA, and it came from T cells, B-cell-depleted T cells, or PBMCs.

The CDR3 loop spans 17 amino acids. Germline values: CDR1 KGHSH, CDR2 LQKENI. V lost 6 bases and J lost 4; bases outside the gene matches: 17. Only in-frame clones appear in the TCRdb table, and some are missing; sequencing was by immunoSEQ multiplex PCR. The repertoire holds roughly 140,000 clones, with under 90% as singletons. The V gene is TRBV18, the J gene TRBJ2-7; TRBD1 matches 8 bases. The sequenced material came from peripheral blood. The receptor was derived from a man in his 60s with acute or convalescent COVID-19. CDR3 in amino acids: CASSSWNRGQGGYEQYF. The CDR3 bases are TGTGCCAGCTCCTCTTGGAACCGTGGACAGGGTGGGTACGAGCAGTACTTC.